This T cell receptor (beta chain) was retrieved from a study of cytomegalovirus exposure and HLA in healthy donors. A remark on this clone: Antigen: not known.

A multiplex PCR was run with 60 Vbeta primers and 13 Jbeta primers. Sequenced by immunoSEQ multiplex PCR; TCRdb stores in-frame clones only, minus some. The table has some 110,000 clones, 55% to 65% seen once. Study-wide points: Within an earlier analysis, most TCR beta V segments proved productive either about 90% or about 30% of the time. Cytomegalovirus status was reportedly diagnosed by the classifier with high specificity and sensitivity. The likely origin of a cluster of highly shared sequence variants was a sequencing artifact.

V shed 4 bases and J 3 bases; nucleotides not matched to a gene: 7. The CDR3 is 15 amino acids. Looked up from germline, CDR1 is SGDLS and CDR2 is YYNGEE. This receptor was taken from a woman in her 30s in good health and CMV-seronegative. The J gene is TRBJ1-5, the V gene TRBV9; TRBD1 matches 7 bases. The sequencing input was PBMCs. The DNA of the CDR3 is TGTGCCAGCAGCAAGACGACAGGGATCAATCAGCCCCAGCATTTT. Its protein product is CASSKTTGINQPQHF.